This T cell receptor beta chain was sequenced in a study of OX40 agonist ivuxolimab in advanced cancers. On the study more broadly: At 0.01 to 10 mg/kg, ivuxolimab was administered intravenously to patients every 2 weeks. Study findings and constraints: Certain nonresponders additionally had low normalized T-cell clonal expansion. The study observed clonal expansion of CD4+ and CD8+ blood T cells by week 6 at 0.1 to 3.0 mg/kg.

The CDR3 runs to 13 residues. Trimming removed 4 bases from V and 6 bases from J, with 12 bases in between. Germline-derived CDR1 and CDR2 are MGHDK and SYGVNS. Clones were read by immunoSEQ multiplex PCR, and TCRdb kept only the in-frame ones, dropping some. The sample records tens of thousands of clones, about 83% being singletons. About this clone: The target antigen is unknown.

The sequence came from an adult with an advanced solid tumor such as melanoma, head and neck, liver or kidney cancer. Specimen: CD4+ or CD8+ T cells sorted from blood, collected in a trial of the OX40 agonist ivuxolimab. This chain joins TRBV25-1 and TRBJ1-2; D perhaps matches TRBD1 (6 bases). The CDR3 region has the DNA TGTGCCAGCAGTGCAGGGGCAGGGCATGGCTACACCTTC. Encoded protein: CASSAGAGHGYTF.